This T cell receptor (beta chain) was profiled in a study of regulatory T cells in long-lasting Graves disease. Study results and limitations: Among samples with persistent disease, TRBV28, TRBJ1-2 and TRBJ2-5 were favored.

The TCR beta library used iRepertoire HTBI primers with Arm-PCR amplification of CDR3. TCRdb redid the calling of the multiplex PCR reads with MiXCR, one entry per CDR3 protein. The sample has about 420,000 distinct CDR3 sequences; around 17% are singletons. This clonotype occurred a few times. Antigen unknown. CDR1 SGDLS and CDR2 YYNGEE come from the germline V gene. The V gene lost 1 base and the J gene lost 5 bases, with 13 bases spanning the gap. This CDR3 spans 15 amino acids. Time point reported: newly diagnosed GD, antithyroid drugs for less than 3 months. The TCR library was prepared using RNA isolated from PBMCs. The same data also went into a second study, on T cells in Graves' hyperthyroidism and ophthalmopathy. This second study notes: Among the patients, aged 18 to 65, hyperthyroidism was newly diagnosed and had lasted under 2 months.

The receptor was derived from a young woman with Graves disease. This chain links TRBV9 with TRBJ2-1, with D perhaps matching TRBD1 (6 bases). The starting material was peripheral blood mononuclear cells (PBMCs), obtained at new diagnosis, from a patient treated with antithyroid drugs. The CDR3 protein is CASSVRTAFNNEQFF. CDR3 sequence (DNA): TGTGCCAGCAGCGTAAGGACAGCCTTTAACAATGAGCAGTTCTTC.